This record looks at one T cell receptor beta chain sequence and its context. The same CDR3 is also encoded by other DNA sequences in this sample. This sample was included in a study of shared clonotypes between healthy human individuals. Germline CDR1 SNHLY, CDR2 FYNNEI. Trimming took 7 bases from V and 2 from J, leaving 11 bases between them. The CDR3 extends over 13 amino acids. Profiled with immunoSEQ multiplex PCR; TCRdb holds only in-frame clones, not every one. The profile covers 2 million to 2.5 million clones, with approximately 94% appearing a single time and 0.13% taken by the ten largest. The rearrangement joins TRBV2 to TRBJ2-5, with D possibly TRBD2 on 5 matching bases. The specimen sequenced was naive CD4+ T cells sorted from blood. Subset in this sample: CD45RA+ positively selected. The TCR comes from a man aged 18 to 29 in good health. The CDR3 sequence: CASTRGLQETQYF. In DNA, the CDR3 is TGTGCCAGCACCCGGGGTTTGCAAGAGACCCAGTACTTC.